A single sample gave rise to the 10 T cell receptor beta chains below, sequenced in a study of beta chain features in type 1 diabetes. The authors reverse transcribed all of the isolated RNA, so sequencing captured expressed TCRB transcripts. Clones were read by immunoSEQ multiplex PCR, and TCRdb kept only the in-frame ones, dropping some. The sample consists of some 220,000 clones, roughly 11% of them appearing once. Material: central memory CD4+ T cells from blood. The receptor set was obtained from a young man in good health.

This clone was picked up many times. The V and J genes are TRBV9 and TRBJ2-7; the D is unclear. Germline V gene data show CDR1 as SGDLS and CDR2 as YYNGEE. The CDR3 has 13 amino acids. V gave up 1 base and J gave up 1 base, with 6 bases separating them. The CDR3: CASSVHGSYEQYF. CDR3 nucleotides: TGTGCCAGCAGCGTACACGGTTCCTACGAGCAGTACTTC. Full variable domain (outside the CDR3, taken from reference TRBV9 and TRBJ2-7): DSGVTQTPKHLITATGQRVTLRCSPRSGDLSVYWYQQSLDQGLQFLIQYYNGEERAKGNILERFSAQQFPDLHSELNLSSLELGDSALYFCASSVHGSYEQYFGPGTRLTVT.

This chain joins TRBV30 and TRBJ2-5; TRBD2 matches at 8 bases. This CDR3 is 14 amino acids long. Germline V gene lookup returns CDR1 GTSNPN and CDR2 SVGIG (reference sequence). With V trimmed by 0 bases and J by 4 bases, 4 bases remained unmatched. The CDR3 coding sequence is TGTGCCTGGAGTGTAGTAGCGGGGAGAGAGACCCAGTACTTC. Amino acid sequence: CAWSVVAGRETQYF.

The chain's CDR3 is CASSQEGVAGAKNIQYF. The DNA of the CDR3 is TGTGCCAGCAGCCAAGAGGGAGTAGCGGGAGCCAAAAACATTCAGTACTTC. J is TRBJ2-4 and V is TRBV4-2; 7 bases map to TRBD2. The germline V gene encodes CDR1 LGHNA and CDR2 YNFKEQ. This CDR3 has 17 amino acids. V lost 0 bases, J lost 0 bases, and 5 bases stayed unmatched.

The rearrangement joins TRBV29-1 to TRBJ1-1; 8 bases are shared with TRBD1. The V gene's germline CDR1 is SQVTM and CDR2 ANQGSEA. The CDR3 consists of 13 residues. The ends lost 3 bases at V and 4 bases at J; junction bases unmatched: 4. The CDR3 loop is CSVDGRGLTEAFF. The CDR3 DNA sequence: TGCAGCGTTGATGGCAGGGGGCTCACTGAAGCTTTCTTT.

Only a few counts were recorded for this clone. The V and J genes are TRBV30 and TRBJ2-2; 8 nucleotides agree with TRBD1. Germline CDR1 GTSNPN, CDR2 SVGIG (reference sequence). Trimming removed 3 bases from V and 5 bases from J; junction bases left unmatched: 2. The CDR3 is made up of 13 amino acids. The CDR3 spells CAWRQGVTGELFF. The DNA for the CDR3 is TGTGCCTGGAGACAGGGGGTAACCGGGGAGCTGTTTTTT.

This clone was observed many times. Here the CDR3 reads CASSLTWGAGTSYEQYF. The DNA of the CDR3 is TGTGCCAGCAGCTTGACCTGGGGCGCGGGGACCTCCTACGAGCAGTACTTC. The chain joins TRBV7-2 to TRBJ2-7, with a weak D call TRBD2 (6 bases). Between the trimmed V and J ends, which lost 3 bases and 0 bases, there was a span of 18 bases. CDR3 length: 17 amino acids. The germline V gene encodes CDR1 SGHTA and CDR2 FQGNSA.

This clone came up a few times. The V and J genes are TRBV19 and TRBJ2-2; D unclear. CDR1 is LNHDA, CDR2 SQIVND, per germline (reference sequence). V was cut by 5 bases and J by 2 bases, with 9 bases left in between. The CDR3 totals 14 residues. Here the CDR3 reads CASSLNINTGELFF. The CDR3 nucleotides are TGTGCCAGTAGTCTCAACATCAACACCGGGGAGCTGTTTTTT.

This clone was recorded a few times. The chain links TRBV4-3 to TRBJ2-1, with D perhaps TRBD2 (5 bases). The V gene's germline CDR1 is LGHNA and CDR2 YSLEER. Trimming removed 1 base at V and 7 bases at J, with 17 bases between. CDR3 length: 16 amino acids. This chain's CDR3 is CASSQVFSIGGNEQFF. The DNA for the CDR3 is TGCGCCAGCAGCCAAGTGTTCAGTATCGGCGGGAATGAGCAGTTCTTC.

This clone was detected only a few times. The chain combines TRBV30 with TRBJ2-7, with D possibly TRBD1 on 5 matching bases. Germline V lookup: CDR1 GTSNPN, CDR2 SVGIG (reference sequence). The V end lost 2 bases, the J end lost 5 bases, and 25 bases lay between the germline ends. This CDR3 has 17 amino acids. For the CDR3, the DNA is TGTGCCTGGAGTTCTAACCCCTCCAGATGGCAGGGCCACGAGCAGTACTTC. Translation: CAWSSNPSRWQGHEQYF.

There are a few counts of this clone. The chain uses TRBV7-2 and TRBJ2-3; D tentatively fits TRBD1 or TRBD2 (6 bases each). The germline V and J ends were trimmed by 6 bases and 3 bases, with 13 bases remaining between them. The CDR3 covers 14 residues. The germline gives CDR1 SGHTA, CDR2 FQGNSA. Here the CDR3 DNA reads TGTGCCAGCAGTTCTGGGGGGCGGACAGATACGCAGTATTTT. Its protein product is CASSSGGRTDTQYF.